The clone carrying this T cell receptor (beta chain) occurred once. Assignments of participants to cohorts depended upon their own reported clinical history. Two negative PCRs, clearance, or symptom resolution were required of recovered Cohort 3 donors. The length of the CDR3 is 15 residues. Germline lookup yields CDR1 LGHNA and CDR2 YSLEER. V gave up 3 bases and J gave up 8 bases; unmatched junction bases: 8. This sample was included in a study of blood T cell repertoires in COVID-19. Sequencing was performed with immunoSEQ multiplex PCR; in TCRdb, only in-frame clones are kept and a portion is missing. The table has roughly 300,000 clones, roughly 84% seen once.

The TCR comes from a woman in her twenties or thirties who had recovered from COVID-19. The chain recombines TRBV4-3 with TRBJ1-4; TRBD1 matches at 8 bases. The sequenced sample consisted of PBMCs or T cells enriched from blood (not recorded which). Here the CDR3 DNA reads TGCGCCAGCAGCCAGATGGACAGGGATAGGGAAAAACTGTTTTTT. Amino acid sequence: CASSQMDRDREKLFF.